This TCR beta chain is from a study of CD8 T cells in Susac syndrome. Study results and limitations: An acknowledgment was made by the study that its TCR sequencing and HLA analysis involved relatively few individuals.

The CDR3 is 12 residues long. TEMRA cells underwent FACS enrichment and CD8+ and CD4+ T cells underwent negative isolation. About this clonotype itself: Its antigen is unidentified.

A quantity of about 0.45 to 1 ug RNA underwent reverse transcription using random hexamers. Across 54 Vbeta and 13 Jbeta, immunoSEQ multiplex PCR amplified TCR beta CDR3. Using its own MiXCR run on the immunoSEQ multiplex PCR reads, TCRdb lists one record per CDR3 protein. The table lists about 200,000 distinct CDR3 sequences, 90% to 95% of them singletons. The J gene is TRBJ2-2, the V gene TRBV21-1; TRBD2 is the table's D call and was not checked against the DNA. TRBV21-1 is shown as a pseudogene. The TCR sequence derives from a human donor with multiple sclerosis. Sequencing was performed on CD4+ T cells from PBMCs. CDR3 loop: CATTGPTGELFF. The CDR3, as DNA: TGTGCCACCACAGGGCCCACCGGGGAGCTGTTTTTT.